One and the same sample provided the 14 T cell receptor beta chains below, sequenced in a study of OX40 agonist ivuxolimab in advanced cancers. The assay was immunoSEQ multiplex PCR, and TCRdb's table has in-frame clones only and misses some. Of over 80,000 clones in the sample, 88% are singletons; the top ten hold around 0.82%. The sequenced sample was CD4+ or CD8+ T cells sorted from blood, obtained in a trial of the OX40 agonist ivuxolimab. These TCRs come from an adult with an advanced solid tumor such as melanoma, head and neck, liver or kidney cancer.

This sequence joins TRBV18 and TRBJ2-6, with D perhaps matching TRBD1 (5 bases). Trimming pared 4 bases from V and 0 bases from J, leaving 10 bases between. Germline CDR1 is KGHSH and CDR2 is LQKENI. The CDR3 has 16 amino acids. The CDR3 reads CASSLSDSSGANVLTF. The CDR3 DNA follows: TGTGCCAGCTCACTATCCGACAGCTCTGGGGCCAACGTCCTGACTTTC. Together with reference TRBV18 and TRBJ2-6, the CDR3 gives the full variable domain: NAGVMQNPRHLVRRRGQEARLRCSPMKGHSHVYWYRQLPEEGLKFMVYLQKENIIDESGMPKERFSAEFPKEGPSILRIQQVVRGDSAAYFCASSLSDSSGANVLTFGAGSRLTVL.

The V call is TRBV6-1, the J call TRBJ2-5; D uncertain. The CDR3 covers 13 residues. The ends were cut back, 2 bases at V and 2 bases at J, with 6 bases in the middle. The germline V gene has CDR1 MNHNS and CDR2 SASEGT. CDR3: CASSELEQETQYF. CDR3 bases: TGTGCCAGCAGTGAACTGGAGCAAGAGACCCAGTACTTC.

CDR3 bases: TGCACCAGCAGCCAAGATCGGGGGCTAGCGGGAGGAGACGCCTACGAGCAGTACGTC. Protein product: CTSSQDRGLAGGDAYEQYV. The chain joins TRBV1 to TRBJ2-7; TRBD2 is the table's D call and was not checked against the DNA. TRBV1 constitutes a pseudogene. CDR3 length equals 19 residues.

V is TRBV5-1 and J is TRBJ1-2; TRBD1 agrees at 8 bases. CDR3 length equals 16 residues. The J segment lost 3 bases and the V segment lost 5 bases, leaving 12 bases of the junction unmatched. CDR1 is SGHRS and CDR2 is YFSETQ in the germline V gene. CDR3 DNA: TGCGCCAGCAGTTCCCCACTCGGACAGGGTCACTATGGCTACACCTTC. Translation gives CASSSPLGQGHYGYTF.

The chain employs TRBV6-1 and TRBJ2-7; D is unclear. The V and J ends lost 7 bases and 2 bases respectively, with 12 bases between them. CDR1 and CDR2 (germline): MNHNS, SASEGT. There are 13 residues in the CDR3. CDR3: CASKQTLTYEQYF. Here the CDR3 DNA reads TGTGCCAGCAAGCAAACCTTAACCTACGAGCAGTACTTC.

The rearrangement joins TRBV6-5 to TRBJ2-7, with TRBD2 matching 13 bases. V shed 2 bases and J 5 bases; nucleotides not matched to a gene: 3. There are 15 residues in the CDR3. Germline V gene data show CDR1 as MNHEY and CDR2 as SVGAGI. The CDR3 region is CASSYVTSGRHEQYF. The DNA for the CDR3 is TGTGCCAGCAGTTACGTGACTAGCGGGAGGCACGAGCAGTACTTC.

The V and J genes are TRBV6-5 and TRBJ1-2, with TRBD1 identical over 7 bases. The CDR3 loop spans 16 amino acids. Per the germline V gene, CDR1 is MNHEY and CDR2 is SVGAGI. V lost 0 bases and J lost 4; bases outside the gene matches: 8. CDR3 nucleotides: TGTGCCAGCAGTTACTCGATGGGGACAGAATTCTATGGCTACACCTTC. Its translation: CASSYSMGTEFYGYTF.

The chain couples TRBV23-1 to TRBJ1-5; D is perhaps TRBD1 (5 bases). TRBV23-1 is labeled an ORF, and its function is uncertain. V was pared by 6 bases and J by 1 base, with 22 bases between. This CDR3 has 18 residues. In DNA form, the CDR3 reads TGCGCCAGCAGGACGACAGACAGAGCCTACTTGAGCAATCAGCCCCAGCATTTT. It translates to CASRTTDRAYLSNQPQHF.

This rearrangement joins TRBV10-3 to TRBJ2-1; 16 nucleotides agree with TRBD2. The germline CDR1 and CDR2 sequences are ENHRY and SYGVKD. V lost 3 bases and J lost 6; bases outside the gene matches: 2. This CDR3 spans 16 amino acids. CDR3 loop: CAISDGTSGRGNEQFF. The CDR3 DNA is TGTGCCATCAGTGATGGGACTAGCGGGAGGGGCAATGAGCAGTTCTTC.

The chain joins TRBV5-5 to TRBJ1-1; possible D gene TRBD1, 5 bases. Trimming pared 3 bases from V and 2 bases from J, leaving 11 bases between. Germline V gene lookup returns CDR1 SGHKS and CDR2 YYEKEE (reference sequence). The CDR3 has 14 residues. For the CDR3, the DNA is TGTGCCAGCAGCTGGAGACAGTTAAACACTGAAGCTTTCTTT. It encodes CASSWRQLNTEAFF.

There are a few counts of this clone. This chain uses TRBV6-6 with TRBJ1-2, with 9 nucleotides matching TRBD1. Germline trimming cut 6 bases from V and 6 bases from J; bases unmatched to any gene: 5. The germline V gene has CDR1 MNHNY and CDR2 SVGAGI (reference sequence). This CDR3 is built from 13 residues. The CDR3, as DNA: TGTGCCAGCAGCAGGGGACAGGGAGATGGCTACACCTTC. Translation: CASSRGQGDGYTF.

The J gene is TRBJ2-2, the V gene TRBV11-2, with D perhaps being TRBD1 or TRBD2 (5 bases each). V was trimmed by 5 bases and J by 1 base, leaving 8 bases between them. Germline V gene lookup returns CDR1 SGHAT and CDR2 FQNNGV. CDR3 length: 14 residues. The CDR3 nucleotides read TGTGCCAGCAGCCGGGACGGGAACACCGGGGAGCTGTTTTTT. This encodes CASSRDGNTGELFF. Full variable domain (rest looked up from reference TRBV11-2 and TRBJ2-2): EAGVAQSPRYKIIEKRQSVAFWCNPISGHATLYWYQQILGQGPKLLIQFQNNGVVDDSQLPKDRFSAERLKGVDSTLKIQPAKLEDSAVYLCASSRDGNTGELFFGEGSRLTVL.

In its sample, this clone was seen once. This chain uses TRBV13 with TRBJ2-5; D tentatively reads TRBD1 or TRBD2 (6 bases each). In germline, CDR1 is PRHDT, CDR2 FYEKMQ (reference sequence). V lost 0 bases to trimming and J lost 5 bases, with 10 bases between them. CDR3 size: 14 residues. Here the CDR3 DNA reads TGTGCCAGCAGCTTAGGCCGGAGGGGGGAGACCCAGTACTTC. Protein sequence: CASSLGRRGETQYF.

This rearrangement joins TRBV19 to TRBJ1-5; 8 bases are shared with TRBD1. CDR1 is LNHDA and CDR2 is SQIVND in the germline V gene (reference sequence). The CDR3 totals 17 residues. After removal of 2 bases from V and 7 bases from J, the junction contained 13 bases not matched to a gene. The CDR3 is CASSIRLGQGRGQPQHF. CDR3 nucleotide sequence: TGTGCCAGTAGTATAAGGCTCGGACAGGGTAGAGGGCAGCCCCAGCATTTT.